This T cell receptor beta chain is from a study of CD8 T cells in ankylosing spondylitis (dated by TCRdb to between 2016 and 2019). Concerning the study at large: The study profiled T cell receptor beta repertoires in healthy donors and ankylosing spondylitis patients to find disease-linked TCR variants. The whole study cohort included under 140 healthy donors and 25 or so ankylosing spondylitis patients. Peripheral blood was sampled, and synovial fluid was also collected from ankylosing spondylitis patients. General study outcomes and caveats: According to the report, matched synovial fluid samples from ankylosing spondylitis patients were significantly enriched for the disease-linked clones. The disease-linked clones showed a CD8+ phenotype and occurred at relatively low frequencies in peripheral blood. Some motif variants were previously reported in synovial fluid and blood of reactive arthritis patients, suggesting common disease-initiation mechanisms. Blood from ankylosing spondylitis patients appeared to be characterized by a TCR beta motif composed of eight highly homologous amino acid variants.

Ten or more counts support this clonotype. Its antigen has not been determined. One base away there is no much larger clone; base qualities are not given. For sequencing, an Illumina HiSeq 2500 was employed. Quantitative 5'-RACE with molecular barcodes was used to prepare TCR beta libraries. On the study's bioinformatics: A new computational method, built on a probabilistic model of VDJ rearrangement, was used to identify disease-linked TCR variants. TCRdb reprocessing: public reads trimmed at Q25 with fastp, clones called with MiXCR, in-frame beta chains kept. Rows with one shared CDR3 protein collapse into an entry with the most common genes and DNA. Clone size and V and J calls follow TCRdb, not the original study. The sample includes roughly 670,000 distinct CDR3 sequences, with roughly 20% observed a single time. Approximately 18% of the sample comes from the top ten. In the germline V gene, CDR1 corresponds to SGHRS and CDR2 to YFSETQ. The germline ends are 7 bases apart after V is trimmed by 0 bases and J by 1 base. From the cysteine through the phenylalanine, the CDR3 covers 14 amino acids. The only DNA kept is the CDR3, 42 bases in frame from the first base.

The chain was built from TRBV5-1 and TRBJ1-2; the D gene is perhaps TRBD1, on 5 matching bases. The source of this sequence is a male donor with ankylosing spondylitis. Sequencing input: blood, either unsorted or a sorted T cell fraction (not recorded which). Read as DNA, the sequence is TGCGCCAGCAGCTTGGGACAGCTTAACTATGGCTACACCTTC. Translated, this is CASSLGQLNYGYTF.